This TCR beta chain was found in a study of molecular identifiers for immune sequencing clone quantification. TCRdb analysed the PCR reads with MiXCR anew, one entry per CDR3 protein. The table includes approximately 40,000 distinct CDR3 sequences, about 24% detected once. Trimming stripped 5 bases from V and 5 bases from J, with 16 bases between. Germline V CDR1 and CDR2: MNHEY, SVGAGI. The CDR3 loop spans 14 amino acids. This clonotype was counted at least ten times. The chain joins TRBV6-5 to TRBJ2-7; the D gene could be TRBD1 or TRBD2 (6 bases each). Sequencing was done on a sample of naive CD8+ T cells from blood, with Jurkat cell RNA spiked in. Regarding subset: FACS-sorted CD8+CD4-CCR7+CD45RA+ naive T cells. The receptor was isolated from a human donor in good health. Some libraries in this study had Jurkat cell RNA spiked in. CDR3 nucleotide sequence: TGTGCCAGCAGTGACACAGGGTCGGGAGACGAGCAGTACTTC. Translated, it gives CASSDTGSGDEQYF.